The clone carrying this T cell receptor (beta chain) was recorded once. Its matching antigen is unknown. Pools of viral peptides were used by the ViraFEST assay to expand antigen-specific CD4+ T cells ahead of sequencing. Investigators separated out CD4+ T cells once about eleven days of culture had passed. It was between March and December 2020 that the person had a SARS-CoV-2 infection confirmed by PCR. The germline V gene encodes CDR1 MNHNS and CDR2 SASEGT. V lost 1 base and J lost 8; bases outside the gene matches: 7. The CDR3 length is 14 residues. This sample was taken from a study of vaccination effects on CD4 cells after COVID-19. Study results and limitations: The study enrolled few convalescent patients and sampled no early post-infection timepoints. After vaccination, at late timepoints, clones induced by infection and by vaccine contracted markedly.

Measured with immunoSEQ multiplex PCR; TCRdb has only the in-frame clones, and not every one. This sample has approximately 33,000 clones, with about three quarters found just once. The receptor was derived from a human donor who had a prior SARS-CoV-2 infection. The rearrangement uses TRBV6-1 and TRBJ1-2; TRBD1 matches at 7 bases. The input for sequencing was CD4+ T cells from PBMCs cultured with HCoV-NL63 spike peptides, taken before COVID-19 vaccination. As DNA, the CDR3 is TGTGCCAGCAGTGAAGGGAACAGGGGTGGAGGCTACACCTTC. Amino acid sequence: CASSEGNRGGGYTF.